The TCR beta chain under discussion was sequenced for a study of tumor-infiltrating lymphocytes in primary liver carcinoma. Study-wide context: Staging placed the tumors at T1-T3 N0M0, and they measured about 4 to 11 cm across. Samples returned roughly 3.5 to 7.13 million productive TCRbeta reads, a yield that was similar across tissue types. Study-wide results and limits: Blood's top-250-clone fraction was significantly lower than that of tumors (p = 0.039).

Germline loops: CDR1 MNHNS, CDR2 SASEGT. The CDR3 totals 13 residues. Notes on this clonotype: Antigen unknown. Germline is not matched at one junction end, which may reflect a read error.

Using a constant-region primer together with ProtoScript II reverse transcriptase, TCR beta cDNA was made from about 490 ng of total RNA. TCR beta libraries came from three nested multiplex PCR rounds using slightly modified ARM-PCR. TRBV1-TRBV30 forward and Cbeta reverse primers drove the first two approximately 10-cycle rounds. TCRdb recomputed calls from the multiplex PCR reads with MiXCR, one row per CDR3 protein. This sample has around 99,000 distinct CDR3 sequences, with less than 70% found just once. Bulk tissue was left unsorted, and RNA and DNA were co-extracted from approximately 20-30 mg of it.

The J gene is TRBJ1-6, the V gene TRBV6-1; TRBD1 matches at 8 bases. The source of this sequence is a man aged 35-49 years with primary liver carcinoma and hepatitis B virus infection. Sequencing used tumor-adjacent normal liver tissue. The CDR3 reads CANSDRGNSPLHF. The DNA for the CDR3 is TGTGCCAACAGTGACAGGGGTAATTCACCCCTCCACTTT.